A single TCR beta chain is shown here with its context. Its antigen is not identified. The Oncomine TCR Beta short-read assay was applied to DNA of cultured CD4+ T cells. Genomic DNA was drawn out of CD4+ T cells grown in culture. TCRdb analysed the PCR reads with MiXCR anew, one entry per CDR3 protein. This table has 8,000 to 10,000 distinct CDR3 sequences, about 28% appearing once. Trimming pared 2 bases from V and 0 bases from J, leaving 7 bases between. This CDR3 region has 13 residues. The V gene's germline CDR1 is DFQATT and CDR2 SNEGSKA (reference sequence). Treatment defined: roughly 10-day PBMC culture with coronavirus spike peptide pools or control peptides (ViraFEST assay). Harvesting of the unexposed donor's CD4+ T cells predated the COVID-19 pandemic (2011-2018). The data were taken from a study of vaccination and CD4 T cells after COVID-19.

This TCR was recovered from a human donor in good health. The V call is TRBV20-1, the J call TRBJ1-1; unclear D gene. Material for sequencing was CD4+ T cells from blood, cultured in vitro. Written as DNA, the CDR3 is TGCAGTGCTAGATGGCGGATGAACACTGAAGCTTTCTTT. Protein: CSARWRMNTEAFF.